A single sample gave rise to the 21 T cell receptor beta chains below, sequenced in a study of control samples from healthy donors and cancer patients. Libraries were prepared by immunoSEQ multiplex PCR; TCRdb keeps only in-frame clonotypes and omits some of them. This table holds about 120,000 clones, 87% found once. Sequencing was done on a sample of blood. The receptors come from a man between 18 and 35 years old in good health.

The gene calls are TRBV14 and TRBJ2-7, with TRBD1 identical over 7 bases. The trim removed 1 base at V and 3 bases at J, leaving 6 bases unmatched. Germline CDR1 reads SGHDN; CDR2 reads FVKESK. This CDR3 spans 15 amino acids. CDR3 in amino acids: CASSQGSWDSYEQYF. As DNA, the CDR3 is TGTGCCAGCAGCCAAGGTAGTTGGGACAGCTACGAGCAGTACTTC.

The V gene is TRBV5-6, the J gene TRBJ2-7; either TRBD1 or TRBD2 may supply D (5 bases each). Trimming pared 5 bases from V and 5 bases from J, leaving 11 bases between. CDR3 size: 12 residues. Germline values: CDR1 SGHDT, CDR2 YYEEEE. The CDR3 loop is CASSYRGHEQYF. CDR3 coding DNA: TGTGCCAGCAGTTACCGGGGACACGAGCAGTACTTC.

The V and J genes are TRBV2 and TRBJ2-1; the match to TRBD1 covers 8 bases. The CDR3 is 15 amino acids. Germline CDR1 SNHLY, CDR2 FYNNEI. Unmatched junction bases numbered 6, after V lost 4 bases and J lost 4 bases. CDR3 residues: CASSVDRAKYNEQFF. The CDR3 DNA reads as TGTGCCAGCAGTGTGGACAGGGCAAAATACAATGAGCAGTTCTTC.

The rearrangement links TRBV19 to TRBJ1-2, with 8 bases lining up with TRBD1. The CDR3 has 15 residues. Germline CDR1 reads LNHDA; CDR2 reads SQIVND (reference sequence). J was trimmed by 3 bases and V by 1 base; bases with no gene match: 4. The CDR3 DNA sequence: TGTGCCAGTAGTATAGCCCCGGACAGGGACTATGGCTACACCTTC. This encodes CASSIAPDRDYGYTF. Full variable domain (remainder filled in from reference TRBV19 and TRBJ1-2): DGGITQSPKYLFRKEGQNVTLSCEQNLNHDAMYWYRQDPGQGLRLIYYSQIVNDFQKGDIAEGYSVSREKKESFPLTVTSAQKNPTAFYLCASSIAPDRDYGYTFGSGTRLTVV.

This chain uses TRBV27 with TRBJ1-2; tentative D call: TRBD1 (5 bases). V lost 6 bases and J 7 bases, leaving 9 bases between the germline ends. This CDR3 has 11 residues. Germline lookup yields CDR1 MNHEY and CDR2 SMNVEV (reference sequence). Here the CDR3 DNA reads TGTGCCAGCAGGCGGGGGGGTGGCTACACCTTC. As protein: CASRRGGGYTF.

V usage is TRBV4-3 and J usage is TRBJ2-7, with 7 bases matching TRBD1. The CDR3 has 16 residues. The V and J ends lost 0 bases and 6 bases, in that order; junction bases with no gene match: 11. Germline CDR1 and CDR2: LGHNA and YSLEER. CDR3 sequence reads: CASSQDLNRGFSEQYF. The CDR3 bases are TGCGCCAGCAGCCAAGATCTGAACAGGGGATTTTCCGAGCAGTACTTC.

The CDR3 coding sequence is TGTGCCATTAGGGGCGGCGGTGGCTACACCTTC. This translates into CAIRGGGGYTF. This chain joins TRBV6-5 and TRBJ1-2; D possibly corresponds to TRBD1 (5 bases). This CDR3 is built from 11 residues. Trimming removed 10 bases from V and 7 bases from J, with 13 bases in between. Per germline, CDR1 MNHEY and CDR2 SVGAGI.

The chain has TRBV6-5 and TRBJ1-5; weak D call: TRBD1 (6 bases). Germline V gene sequence: CDR1 MNHEY, CDR2 SVGAGI. This CDR3 spans 14 amino acids. V gave up 0 bases and J gave up 5 bases, with 8 bases separating them. For the CDR3, the DNA is TGTGCCAGCAGTTACTCGGACAGCTATCAGCCCCAGCATTTT. Protein: CASSYSDSYQPQHF.

Here the CDR3 reads CASRGANEKLFF. CDR3 coding DNA: TGTGCCAGCAGGGGGGCTAATGAAAAACTGTTTTTT. The V call is TRBV6-5, the J call TRBJ1-4; tentative D call: TRBD1 (5 bases). CDR3 length equals 12 residues. Deletions cut 6 bases from V and 3 bases from J, with 5 bases between. Germline-derived CDR1 and CDR2 are MNHEY and SVGAGI.

The V and J genes are TRBV7-8 and TRBJ2-4, with TRBD2 identical over 13 bases. In germline, CDR1 is SGHVS, CDR2 FQNEAQ. The CDR3 extends over 18 amino acids. Germline trimming cut 2 bases from V and 1 base from J; bases unmatched to any gene: 5. The CDR3 loop is CASSLTSGRAGAKNIQYF. In nucleotides, the CDR3 is TGTGCCAGCAGCTTAACTAGCGGGAGGGCCGGGGCCAAAAACATTCAGTACTTC. The variable domain in full, completed from reference TRBV7-8 and TRBJ2-4, reads GAGVSQSPRYKVAKRGQDVALRCDPISGHVSLFWYQQALGQGPEFLTYFQNEAQLDKSGLPSDRFFAERPEGSVSTLKIQRTQQEDSAVYLCASSLTSGRAGAKNIQYFGAGTRLSVL.

The V gene is TRBV11-2, the J gene TRBJ1-1; tentative D call: TRBD1 (6 bases). CDR3 length equals 15 residues. Germline assignment: CDR1 SGHAT and CDR2 FQNNGV. V shed 5 bases and J shed 6 bases, with 19 bases lying between them. The CDR3 DNA sequence: TGTGCCAGCAGCCTCAACGTAAGGGGGACGGCTGAAGCTTTCTTT. Protein product: CASSLNVRGTAEAFF.

The V and J genes are TRBV19 and TRBJ1-6; D gene ambiguous. Germline lookup yields CDR1 LNHDA and CDR2 SQIVND (reference sequence). The CDR3 loop spans 13 amino acids. V lost 6 bases and J 9 bases, leaving 12 bases between the germline ends. CDR3: CASRPARVSPLHF. For the CDR3, the DNA is TGTGCCAGTAGACCTGCCCGGGTTTCACCCCTCCACTTT.

A few counts support this clone. This chain connects TRBV5-1 to TRBJ2-7, with 9 nucleotides matching TRBD2. This CDR3 spans 14 amino acids. The junction had 10 bases not matched to a gene; V was cut back by 7 bases and J by 5 bases. Germline V gene sequence: CDR1 SGHRS, CDR2 YFSETQ. The CDR3 DNA is TGCGCCAGCGCCGGGCGGGGGGGCAACGACGAGCAGTACTTC. It translates to CASAGRGGNDEQYF.

The J gene is TRBJ2-7, the V gene TRBV11-2, with 8 bases identical to TRBD1. The CDR3 spans 19 residues. The V gene end was trimmed by 1 base and the J gene end by 2 bases; junction bases not matched to a gene: 16. The germline V gene has CDR1 SGHAT and CDR2 FQNNGV. The CDR3 sequence: CASSLVLTGGTVRPYEQYF. The CDR3, as DNA: TGTGCCAGCAGCTTAGTTCTAACAGGGGGTACGGTCCGACCCTACGAGCAGTACTTC.

The chain employs TRBV2 and TRBJ2-7, with 7 bases aligning to TRBD2. CDR1 is SNHLY, CDR2 FYNNEI, per germline. This CDR3 region has 12 residues. The V and J ends lost 10 bases and 4 bases, in that order; junction bases with no gene match: 7. The CDR3 is CATGTTSYEQYF. DNA for the CDR3: TGTGCCACTGGGACTACCTCATACGAGCAGTACTTC.

The chain recombines TRBV3-1 (or the pseudogene TRBV3-2) with TRBJ1-2; the match to TRBD1 covers 8 bases. This CDR3 spans 14 amino acids. Per germline, CDR1 LGHDT and CDR2 YNNKEL (reference sequence). The trim removed 2 bases at V and 4 bases at J, leaving 3 bases unmatched. CDR3 amino acids: CASSQLQGVYGYTF. CDR3 coding DNA: TGTGCCAGCAGCCAACTACAGGGGGTCTATGGCTACACCTTC.

Concerning this clone: Distinct nucleotide sequences in the sample also encode this CDR3. V gene TRBV7-9 combines with J gene TRBJ2-7; D is uncertain. This CDR3 region has 12 residues. The germline V and J ends were trimmed by 3 bases and 1 base, with 4 bases remaining between them. Germline-derived CDR1 and CDR2 are SEHNR and FQNEAQ (reference sequence). CDR3 nucleotides: TGTGCCAGCAGCTTCGATTCCTACGAGCAGTACTTC. This translates into CASSFDSYEQYF.

The chain is built from TRBV19 and TRBJ1-5; 9 positions agree with TRBD1. The CDR3 is made up of 15 amino acids. Trimming took 9 bases from V and 7 from J; bases not matched to a gene: 13. CDR1 and CDR2 from the germline V gene are LNHDA and SQIVND (reference sequence). CDR3 in amino acids: CASTHLTGGLQPQHF. The CDR3 DNA follows: TGTGCCAGCACGCACCTGACAGGGGGTCTACAGCCCCAGCATTTT.

This chain joins TRBV27 and TRBJ1-1; 7 bases are a match to TRBD1. The V gene end was trimmed by 6 bases and the J gene end by 2 bases; junction bases not matched to a gene: 12. Germline CDR1 and CDR2: MNHEY and SMNVEV (reference sequence). There are 16 residues in the CDR3. The DNA for the CDR3 is TGTGCCAGCAGGACCGAAACAGGGGCCCGAAACACTGAAGCTTTCTTT. The encoded protein is CASRTETGARNTEAFF.

This chain connects TRBV5-1 to TRBJ1-2, with D tentatively TRBD1 (5 bases). V was shortened by 4 bases and J by 8 bases, with 12 bases between the two germline ends. Germline CDR1 SGHRS, CDR2 YFSETQ. There are 12 residues in the CDR3. CDR3 nucleotides: TGCGCCAGCAGCGGCCAGGGATCGGGCTACACCTTC. Translation: CASSGQGSGYTF.

The gene calls are TRBV11-3 and TRBJ2-2, with TRBD2 matching 9 bases. The CDR3 spans 15 residues. V was clipped by 5 bases and J by 5 bases; unmatched bases: 6. Germline-derived CDR1 and CDR2 are SGHNT and YENEEA. The CDR3, as DNA: TGTGCCAGCAGCGACGGGACTAGCTGGACCGGGGAGCTGTTTTTT. Translating gives CASSDGTSWTGELFF.